This TCR beta chain was sequenced for a study of cytomegalovirus exposure and HLA in healthy donors. Study-wide background: Findings of an earlier analysis included around 120 million unique TCR beta sequences from some 180 million T cells. The Caucasian-associated ancestry cluster held around 76% of 350 to 450 genotyped donors. Study-wide points: An apparent linkage of common viral pathogens to several of the most significant clusters emerged in a later analysis.

With 0 bases removed from V and 2 bases from J, the gap between germline ends came to 9 bases. Germline CDR1 MNHEY, CDR2 SVGAGI. This CDR3 is built from 15 residues. Remarks on this clone: Antigen: not known.

PCR was performed using 60 Vbeta and 13 Jbeta primers. Repertoires were generated with immunoSEQ multiplex PCR, while TCRdb's copy carries only in-frame clones and drops some. The clone table shows around 130,000 clones, with the ten largest holding 2%. Sequences were obtained from PBMCs. The chain carries TRBV6-5 and TRBJ2-3; D might be TRBD2 (6 bases). The source is a woman aged 60-70 years in good health and CMV-seronegative. The DNA of the CDR3 is TGTGCCAGCAGTTACTCTCGGGACTCCACAGATACGCAGTATTTT. Translated: CASSYSRDSTDTQYF.